Listed below are T cell receptor beta chains from one sample, sequenced in a study of identical twins. TCRdb re-derived calls from the 5' RACE reads in MiXCR, one entry per CDR3 protein. The data contain roughly 250,000 distinct CDR3 sequences, roughly an eighth of them singletons. Sequencing input: memory (CD45RO+) T cells sorted from blood. The receptors derive from a woman aged 18-30 years in good health. The CDR3 runs from the conserved cysteine through the conserved F or W. A D gene is named only where the DNA matches it firmly. Clone sizes are given selectively: once, few, many, or a class where the clone is expanded.

d_call	clone_size	v_call	j_call	cdr3_aa	cdr3_nt
.	many	TRBV3-1	TRBJ2-5	CASSPSGTQYF	TGTGCCAGCAGCCCCTCCGGGACCCAGTACTTC
TRBD2	.	TRBV7-2	TRBJ2-1	CASTPGLAYNEQFF	TGTGCCAGCACGCCAGGACTAGCGTACAATGAGCAGTTCTTC
TRBD1	many	TRBV20-1	TRBJ1-1	CSAGQGAGNTEAFF	TGCAGTGCTGGACAGGGGGCCGGGAACACTGAAGCTTTCTTT
TRBD2	many	TRBV20-1	TRBJ2-1	CSAALGLARNEQFF	TGCAGTGCAGCCCTCGGACTAGCGAGAAATGAGCAGTTCTTC
.	.	TRBV11-3	TRBJ2-7	CASSLESGKTYEQYF	TGTGCCAGCAGCTTAGAATCTGGGAAGACCTACGAGCAGTACTTC
TRBD2	.	TRBV5-1	TRBJ2-1	CASSLFSIAGFNEQFF	TGCGCCAGCAGCTTGTTTAGTATAGCGGGCTTTAATGAGCAGTTCTTC
.	.	TRBV2	TRBJ2-7	CASSDPVATYEQYF	TGTGCCAGCAGTGATCCCGTCGCTACCTACGAGCAGTACTTC
.	few	TRBV15	TRBJ1-2	CATSREGGAQGGYTF	TGTGCCACCAGCAGAGAAGGGGGAGCACAGGGAGGCTACACCTTC
TRBD1	.	TRBV20-1	TRBJ1-2	CSARVTRTGKYTKSYTF	TGCAGTGCTAGAGTCACTCGGACAGGGAAATATACTAAGAGCTACACCTTC
.	few	TRBV18	TRBJ2-1	CASSISLTPYNEQFF	TGTGCCAGCTCAATTAGCCTTACGCCCTACAATGAGCAGTTCTTC
.	.	TRBV12-3/TRBV12-4	TRBJ1-3	CASSDWTSGNTIYF	TGTGCCAGCAGTGACTGGACCTCTGGAAACACCATATATTTT
TRBD1	.	TRBV29-1	TRBJ1-1	CSVDDSGGRNTEAFF	TGCAGCGTTGATGACTCAGGGGGCAGAAACACTGAAGCTTTCTTT
.	.	TRBV11-2	TRBJ2-1	CASSFQGATYNEQFF	TGTGCCAGCAGCTTCCAGGGCGCCACTTACAATGAGCAGTTCTTC
.	few	TRBV25-1	TRBJ1-1	CASSEAGRFTEAFF	TGTGCCAGCAGTGAGGCAGGACGGTTCACTGAAGCTTTCTTT
.	many	TRBV11-2	TRBJ1-1	CASSVLVGGNTEAFF	TGTGCCAGCAGCGTCCTAGTTGGGGGAAACACTGAAGCTTTCTTT
.	few	TRBV15	TRBJ2-7	CATSRHRANEQYF	TGTGCCACCAGCAGGCACAGGGCGAACGAGCAGTACTTC
TRBD1	few	TRBV5-5	TRBJ2-7	CASSSTTGGGEQYF	TGTGCCAGCAGCTCCACGACAGGGGGAGGAGAGCAGTACTTC
.	.	TRBV5-6	TRBJ1-6	CASSGEKGHPSPLHF	TGTGCCAGCAGCGGGGAAAAGGGACACCCGTCACCCCTCCACTTT
TRBD1	few	TRBV6-1	TRBJ1-2	CASRMWTGNYGYTF	TGTGCCAGCAGGATGTGGACAGGGAACTATGGCTACACCTTC
.	few	TRBV11-2	TRBJ2-1	CASSLVIGGAYNEQFF	TGTGCCAGCAGCTTAGTTATAGGGGGGGCCTACAATGAGCAGTTCTTC
.	many	TRBV7-7	TRBJ2-3	CASSLGSVRTDTQYF	TGTGCTAGCAGCTTAGGGAGTGTCCGCACAGATACGCAGTATTTT
.	few	TRBV20-1	TRBJ2-3	CSARDEKTDTQYF	TGCAGTGCTAGAGATGAAAAAACAGATACGCAGTATTTT
.	few	TRBV2	TRBJ2-1	CASTRTGPGGEQFF	TGTGCCAGCACCCGGACAGGACCTGGAGGGGAGCAGTTCTTC
TRBD2	.	TRBV27	TRBJ2-5	CASSLGGGRRKTQYF	TGTGCCAGCAGTTTAGGGGGGGGTCGAAGGAAGACCCAGTACTTC
.	few	TRBV20-1	TRBJ1-2	CSASRGNYGYTF	TGCAGTGCTAGCAGGGGTAACTATGGCTACACCTTC
TRBD2	few	TRBV25-1	TRBJ2-1	CASSARLAIGDNEQFF	TGTGCCAGCAGTGCCCGACTAGCAATAGGGGACAATGAGCAGTTCTTC
.	.	TRBV6-1	TRBJ1-3	CASSESAGNTIYF	TGTGCCAGCAGTGAATCGGCCGGAAACACCATATATTTT
TRBD1	.	TRBV4-3	TRBJ2-7	CASSLRDRASYEQYF	TGCGCCAGCAGCCTCCGGGACAGGGCGTCCTACGAGCAGTACTTC
.	many	TRBV12-3/TRBV12-4	TRBJ1-6	CASSLAGGTNSPLHF	TGTGCCAGCAGTTTAGCAGGGGGGACTAATTCACCCCTCCACTTT
.	.	TRBV6-2/TRBV6-3	TRBJ2-7	CASSPDAYEQYF	TGTGCCAGCAGTCCAGACGCCTACGAGCAGTACTTC
TRBD1	many	TRBV5-5	TRBJ1-1	CASSLAGTGVTAFF	TGTGCCAGCAGCTTGGCCGGGACAGGGGTTACAGCTTTCTTT
TRBD1	.	TRBV18	TRBJ1-1	CASSTTGMGYTEAFF	TGTGCCAGCTCAACGACAGGGATGGGGTACACTGAAGCTTTCTTT
TRBD2	.	TRBV7-2	TRBJ2-3	CASKTSGSTDTQYF	TGTGCCAGCAAAACTAGCGGGAGTACCGATACGCAGTATTTT
.	.	TRBV3-1	TRBJ2-7	CASSQDGLNSYEQYF	TGTGCCAGCAGCCAAGATGGGCTTAACTCCTACGAGCAGTACTTC
TRBD2	once	TRBV29-1	TRBJ2-3	CSVGRAILDTQYF	TGCAGCGTCGGGAGGGCCATATTAGATACGCAGTATTTT
.	many	TRBV27	TRBJ1-5	CASSYEGLNQPQHF	TGTGCCAGCAGTTATGAGGGGCTGAATCAGCCCCAGCATTTT